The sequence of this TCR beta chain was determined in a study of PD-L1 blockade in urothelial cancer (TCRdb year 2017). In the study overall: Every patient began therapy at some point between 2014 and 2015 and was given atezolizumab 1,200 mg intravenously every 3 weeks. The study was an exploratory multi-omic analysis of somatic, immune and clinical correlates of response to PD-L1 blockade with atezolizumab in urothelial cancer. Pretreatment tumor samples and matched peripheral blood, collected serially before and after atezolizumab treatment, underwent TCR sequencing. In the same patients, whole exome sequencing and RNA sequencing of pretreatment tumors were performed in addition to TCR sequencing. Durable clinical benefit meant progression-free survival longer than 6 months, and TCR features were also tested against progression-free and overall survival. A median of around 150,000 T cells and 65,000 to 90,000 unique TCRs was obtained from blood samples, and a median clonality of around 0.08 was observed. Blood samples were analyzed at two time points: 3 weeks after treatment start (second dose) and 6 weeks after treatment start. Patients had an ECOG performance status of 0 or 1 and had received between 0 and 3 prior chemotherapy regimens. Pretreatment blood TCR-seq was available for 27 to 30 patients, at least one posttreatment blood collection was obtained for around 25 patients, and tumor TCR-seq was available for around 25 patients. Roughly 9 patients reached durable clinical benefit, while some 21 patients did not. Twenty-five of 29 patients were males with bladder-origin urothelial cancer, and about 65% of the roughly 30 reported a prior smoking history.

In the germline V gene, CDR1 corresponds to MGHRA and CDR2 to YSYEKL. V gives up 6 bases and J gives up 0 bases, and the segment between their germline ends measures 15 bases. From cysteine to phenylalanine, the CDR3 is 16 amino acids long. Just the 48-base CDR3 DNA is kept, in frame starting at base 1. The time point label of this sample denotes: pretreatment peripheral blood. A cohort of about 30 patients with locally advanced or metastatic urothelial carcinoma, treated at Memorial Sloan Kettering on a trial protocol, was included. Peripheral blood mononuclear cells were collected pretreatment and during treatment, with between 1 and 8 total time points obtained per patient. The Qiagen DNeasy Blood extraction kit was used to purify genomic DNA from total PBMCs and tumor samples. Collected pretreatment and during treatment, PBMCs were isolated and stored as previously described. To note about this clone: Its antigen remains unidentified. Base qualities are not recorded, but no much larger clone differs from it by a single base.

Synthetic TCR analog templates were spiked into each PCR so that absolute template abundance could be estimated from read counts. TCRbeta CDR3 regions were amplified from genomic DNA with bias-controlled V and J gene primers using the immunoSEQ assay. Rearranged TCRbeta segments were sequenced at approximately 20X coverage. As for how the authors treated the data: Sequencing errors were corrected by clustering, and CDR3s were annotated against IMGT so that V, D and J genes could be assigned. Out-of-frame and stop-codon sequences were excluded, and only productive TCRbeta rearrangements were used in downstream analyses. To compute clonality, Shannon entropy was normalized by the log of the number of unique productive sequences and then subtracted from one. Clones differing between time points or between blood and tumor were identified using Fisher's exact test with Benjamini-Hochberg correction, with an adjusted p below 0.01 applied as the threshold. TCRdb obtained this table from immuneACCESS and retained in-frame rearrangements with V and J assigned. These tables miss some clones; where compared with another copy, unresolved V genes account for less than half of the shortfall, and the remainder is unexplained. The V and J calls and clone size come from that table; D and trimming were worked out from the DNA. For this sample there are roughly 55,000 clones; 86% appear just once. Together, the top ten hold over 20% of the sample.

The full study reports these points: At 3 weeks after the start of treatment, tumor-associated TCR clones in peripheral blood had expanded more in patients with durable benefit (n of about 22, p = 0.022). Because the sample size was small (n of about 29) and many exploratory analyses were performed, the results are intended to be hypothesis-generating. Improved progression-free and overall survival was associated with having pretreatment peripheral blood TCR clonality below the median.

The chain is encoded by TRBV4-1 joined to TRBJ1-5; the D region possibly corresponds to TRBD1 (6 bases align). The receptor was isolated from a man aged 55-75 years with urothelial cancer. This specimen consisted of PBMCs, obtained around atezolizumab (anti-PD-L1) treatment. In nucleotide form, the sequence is TGCGCCAGCAGACAGACAGGAGACAATAGCAATCAGCCCCAGCATTTT. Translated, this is CASRQTGDNSNQPQHF.